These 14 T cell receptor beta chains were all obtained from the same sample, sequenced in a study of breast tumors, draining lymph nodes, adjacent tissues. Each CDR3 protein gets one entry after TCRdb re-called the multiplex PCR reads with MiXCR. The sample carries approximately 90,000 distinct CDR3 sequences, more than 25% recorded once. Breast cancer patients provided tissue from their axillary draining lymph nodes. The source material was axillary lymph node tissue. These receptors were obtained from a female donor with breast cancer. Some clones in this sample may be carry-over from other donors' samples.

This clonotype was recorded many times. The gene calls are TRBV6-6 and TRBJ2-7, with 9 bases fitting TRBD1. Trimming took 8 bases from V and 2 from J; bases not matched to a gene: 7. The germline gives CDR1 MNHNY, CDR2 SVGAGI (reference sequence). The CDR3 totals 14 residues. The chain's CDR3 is CASGPGTGTYEQYF. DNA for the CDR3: TGTGCCAGCGGACCCGGGACAGGGACCTACGAGCAGTACTTC.

CDR3 bases: TGTGCCTGGAGCGAGGGGAGCAATTCACCCCTCCACTTT. This translates into CAWSEGSNSPLHF. The chain recombines TRBV30 with TRBJ1-6; D is perhaps TRBD1 (5 bases). Germline lookup yields CDR1 GTSNPN and CDR2 SVGIG (reference sequence). V lost 3 bases to trimming and J lost 7 bases, with 10 bases between them. The CDR3 sequence is 13 residues long. Combining the CDR3 with reference TRBV30 and TRBJ1-6 gives the whole variable domain SQTIHQWPATLVQPVGSPLSLECTVEGTSNPNLYWYRQAAGRGLQLLFYSVGIGQISSEVPQNLSASRPQDRQFILSSKKLLLSDSGFYLCAWSEGSNSPLHFGNGTRLTVT.

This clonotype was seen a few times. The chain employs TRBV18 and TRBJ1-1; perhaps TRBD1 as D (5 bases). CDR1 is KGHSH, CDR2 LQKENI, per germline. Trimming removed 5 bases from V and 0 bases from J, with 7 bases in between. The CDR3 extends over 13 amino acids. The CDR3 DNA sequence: TGTGCCAGCTCAGGGGACCTGAACACTGAAGCTTTCTTT. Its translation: CASSGDLNTEAFF.

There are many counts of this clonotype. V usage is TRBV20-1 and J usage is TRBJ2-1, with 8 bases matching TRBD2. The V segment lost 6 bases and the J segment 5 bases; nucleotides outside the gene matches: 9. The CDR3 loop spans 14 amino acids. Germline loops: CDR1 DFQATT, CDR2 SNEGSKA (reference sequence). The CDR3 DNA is TGCAGTGCACCCCCGGGGGGGACGCACAATGAGCAGTTCTTC. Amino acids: CSAPPGGTHNEQFF.

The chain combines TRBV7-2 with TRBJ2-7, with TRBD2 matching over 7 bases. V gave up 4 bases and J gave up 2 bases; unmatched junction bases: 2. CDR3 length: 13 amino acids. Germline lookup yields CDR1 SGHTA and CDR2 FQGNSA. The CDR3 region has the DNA TGTGCCAGCAGCTGGGGGGGGGCCTACGAGCAGTACTTC. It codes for CASSWGGAYEQYF.

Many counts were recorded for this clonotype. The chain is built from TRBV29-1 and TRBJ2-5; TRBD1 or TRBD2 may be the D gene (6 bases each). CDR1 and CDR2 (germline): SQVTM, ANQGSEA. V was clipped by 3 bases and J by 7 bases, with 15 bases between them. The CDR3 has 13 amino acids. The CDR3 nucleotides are TGCAGCGTTGATGGAGGGGGTGACGTGACCCAGTACTTC. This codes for CSVDGGGDVTQYF.

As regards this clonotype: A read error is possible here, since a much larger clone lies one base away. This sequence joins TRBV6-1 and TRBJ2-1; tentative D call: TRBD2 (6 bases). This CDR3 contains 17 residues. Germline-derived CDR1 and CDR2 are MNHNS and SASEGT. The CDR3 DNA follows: TGTGCCAGCAGTGGAGCGGGTGGTCCCCTCTCCTACAATGAGCAGCTCTTC. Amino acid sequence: CASSGAGGPLSYNEQLF.

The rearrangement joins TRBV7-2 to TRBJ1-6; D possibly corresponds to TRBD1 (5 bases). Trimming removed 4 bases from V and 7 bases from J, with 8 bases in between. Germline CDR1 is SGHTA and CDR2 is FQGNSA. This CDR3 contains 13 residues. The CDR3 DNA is TGTGCCAGCAGCTGGGGGGGAAATTCACCCCTCCACTTT. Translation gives CASSWGGNSPLHF.

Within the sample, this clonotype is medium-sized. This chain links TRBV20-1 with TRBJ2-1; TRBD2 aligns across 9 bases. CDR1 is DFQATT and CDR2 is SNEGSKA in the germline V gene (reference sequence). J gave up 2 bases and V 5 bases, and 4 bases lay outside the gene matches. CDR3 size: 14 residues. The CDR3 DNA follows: TGCAGTGCTCGAGCGGGAGGTACCTACAATGAGCAGTTCTTC. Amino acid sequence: CSARAGGTYNEQFF.

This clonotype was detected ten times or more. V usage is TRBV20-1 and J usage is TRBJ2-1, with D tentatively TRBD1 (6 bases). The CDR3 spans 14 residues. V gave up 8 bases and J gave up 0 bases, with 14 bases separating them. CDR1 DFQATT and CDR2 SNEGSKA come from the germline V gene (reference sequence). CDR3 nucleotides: TGCAGTACTGGGGGCGGAAGCTCCTACAATGAGCAGTTCTTC. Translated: CSTGGGSSYNEQFF.

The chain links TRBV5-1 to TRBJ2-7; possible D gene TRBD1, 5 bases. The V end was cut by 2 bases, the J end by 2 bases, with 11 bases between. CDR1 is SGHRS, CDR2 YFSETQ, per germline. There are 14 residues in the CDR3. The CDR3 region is CASSFVGAPYEQYF. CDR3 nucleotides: TGCGCCAGCAGCTTTGTAGGGGCCCCCTACGAGCAGTACTTC.

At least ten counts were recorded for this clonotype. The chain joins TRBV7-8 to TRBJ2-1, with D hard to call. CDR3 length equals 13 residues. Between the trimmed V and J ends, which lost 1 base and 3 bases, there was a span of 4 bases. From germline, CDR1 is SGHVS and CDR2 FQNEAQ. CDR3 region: CASSLGFYNEQFF. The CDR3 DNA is TGTGCCAGCAGCTTAGGCTTCTACAATGAGCAGTTCTTC. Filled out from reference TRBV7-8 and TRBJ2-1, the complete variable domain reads GAGVSQSPRYKVAKRGQDVALRCDPISGHVSLFWYQQALGQGPEFLTYFQNEAQLDKSGLPSDRFFAERPEGSVSTLKIQRTQQEDSAVYLCASSLGFYNEQFFGPGTRLTVL.

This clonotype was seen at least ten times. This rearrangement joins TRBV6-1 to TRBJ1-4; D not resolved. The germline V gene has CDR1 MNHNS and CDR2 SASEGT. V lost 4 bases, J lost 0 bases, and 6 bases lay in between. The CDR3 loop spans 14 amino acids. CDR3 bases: TGTGCCAGCAGTGCAGGTTCAACTAATGAAAAACTGTTTTTT. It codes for CASSAGSTNEKLFF.

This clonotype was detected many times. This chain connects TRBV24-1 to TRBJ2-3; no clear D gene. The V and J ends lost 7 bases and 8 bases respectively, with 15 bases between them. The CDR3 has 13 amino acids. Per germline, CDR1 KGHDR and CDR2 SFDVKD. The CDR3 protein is CATRSLIGGTQYF. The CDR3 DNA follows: TGTGCCACCAGAAGCCTTATAGGCGGTACGCAGTATTTT.